Sequencing of this TCR beta chain was carried out in a study of blood T cell repertoires in COVID-19 (dated by TCRdb to 2018 to 2020). The study in broad terms: Samples covering the acute and convalescent phases of COVID-19 were provided by collaborators in the United States, Italy and Spain. The material from the prospective study consisted of cDNA or gDNA derived from T cells, B-cell-depleted T cells, or PBMCs. Deeply sampled blood TCRbeta repertoires from subjects exposed to, actively infected with, or recovered from COVID-19 were included in the dataset. The repertoires were released in a freely available public database intended as a resource for research on the immune response to SARS-CoV-2. The samples were drawn from the first 160 participants of the ongoing ImmuneRACE study and from over a thousand subjects provided by 6 global collaborators. A de-identified subject ID, COVID-19 status, age in years and sex were almost always included in the sample metadata. Where available, HLA class I and class II types were obtained from metadata supplied by the sample provider rather than from assay-based typing. The research as a whole found: Clinical and demographic metadata were provided uncurated, with the amount varying by source and participant.

The immunoSEQ Assay, a bias-controlled multiplex PCR, was used to amplify TCRbeta CDR3 regions from genomic DNA. In the paper's pipeline: The number of nucleated cells in each sample was estimated by amplification of reference gene primers within the assay. To quantify the absolute abundance of each unique TCRbeta CDR3 rearrangement, sequence reads were collapsed and filtered. For each sample, productive Simpson clonality was calculated as the square root of Simpson's diversity index over productive rearrangements. TCRdb took over this immuneACCESS table, retaining in-frame rearrangements with V and J assigned. Such tables are incomplete; in checked studies, under half of the missing clones stem from an unresolved V gene, and the remainder is unexplained. That table gives V, J and clone size, and the DNA gave D and trimming. This sample comprises more than 95,000 clones, around 83% of them detected only once. Clones ranked in the top ten supply about an eighth of the sample.

V is reduced by 7 bases and J by 6 bases, leaving a spacing of 15 bases between them. The CDR3 sequence holds 13 residues, the cysteine and phenylalanine included. Here the CDR3 DNA is all that survives: 39 bases in frame from base 1. Each collaborating institution followed its own protocols to collect whole blood in K2EDTA tubes. For TCRbeta analysis, collaborator samples were shipped as frozen whole blood, as isolated PBMCs, or as DNA extracted from either sample type. For this clone: It lacks a known antigen. Base qualities are not recorded, but no much larger clone differs from it by a single base.

The sample was peripheral blood. Recombination linked TRBV12-3 or TRBV12-4 to TRBJ1-2, with the D gene call left open. The origin of this receptor is a woman aged 55 to 70 in a cohort sampled during active or convalescent COVID-19. Here is the DNA: TGTGCCAGCAAACCAGCACCTCGGGATGGCTACACCTTC. Its protein is CASKPAPRDGYTF.